This TCR beta chain was obtained from a study of identical twins. After template switching added a universal primer site, the resulting cDNA carried unique molecular identifiers. A single record per CDR3 protein comes from TCRdb applying MiXCR to the 5' RACE reads. The table shows fewer than 250,000 distinct CDR3 sequences, with approximately 7.9% occurring only once. V dropped 0 bases and J dropped 1; count of bases not matched to a gene: 1. In germline, CDR1 is WSHSY, CDR2 SAAADI. This CDR3 is built from 16 residues. The same data also went into a second study, on yellow fever vaccine responses in identical twins.

The sequence was collected from a young woman in good health. The V gene is TRBV10-2, the J gene TRBJ2-7; 12 bases map to TRBD2. The source material was CD8+ T cells sorted from blood. CDR3: CASSESTSGGSYEQYV. As DNA, the CDR3 is TGCGCCAGCAGTGAGTCGACTAGCGGGGGATCCTACGAGCAGTACGTC.